The source of this T cell receptor (beta chain) is a study of shared clonotypes between healthy human individuals. Study-level information: Researchers assigned three CD4 naive, three CD4 memory, two CD8 naive and one CD8 memory plate to each donor.

The authors distributed each subset's genomic DNA evenly over several immunoSEQ plates. Libraries were prepared by immunoSEQ multiplex PCR; TCRdb keeps only in-frame clonotypes and omits some of them. The repertoire holds about 680,000 clones, with less than 85% as singletons. This clone was counted between two and nine times. Its antigen is unidentified. Trimming shortened V by 4 bases and J by 7 bases, and 12 bases separated the two germline ends. There are 13 residues in the CDR3. Per germline, CDR1 SGHNT and CDR2 YYREEE (reference sequence). General study points: Specimens sampled were limited to blood, with tissue repertoires likely differing.

The study separated CD4+ cells into CD45RA+ naive and CD45RA-negative memory subsets. Sequenced input: memory CD4+ T cells sorted from blood. Described subset: CD45RA-negative fraction. V gene TRBV5-4 combines with J gene TRBJ2-4; D unclear. This receptor was identified in a woman aged 30 to 39 in good health. This CDR3 is CASSTNWANIQYF. In nucleotides, the CDR3 is TGTGCCAGCAGCACCAACTGGGCCAACATTCAGTACTTC.